This TCR beta chain was retrieved from a study of shared clonotypes between healthy human individuals. General study points: Memory subsets had estimated richness that was generally smaller than that of naive subsets.

The deep-level immunoSEQ assay was used. Libraries were prepared by immunoSEQ multiplex PCR; TCRdb keeps only in-frame clonotypes and omits some of them. The table shows 550,000 to 800,000 clones, with 90% occurring only once. Germline-derived CDR1 and CDR2 are LNHDA and SQIVND (reference sequence). V lost 3 bases, J lost 6 bases, and 11 bases lay in between. The length of the CDR3 is 14 residues. With respect to this clone: Its antigen is undetermined.

V gene TRBV19 combines with J gene TRBJ2-2; D not certain. The clonotype was recovered from a man between 18 and 35 years old in good health. Some clones in this sample may be carry-over from other donors' samples. Sequenced sample: memory CD8+ T cells from PBMCs. Subset here: CD45RO+ cells pooled with CCR7-negative TemRA cells. CDR3 sequence reads: CASSMSTKAGELFF. The CDR3 nucleotides are TGTGCCAGTAGTATGAGCACCAAGGCCGGGGAGCTGTTTTTT.